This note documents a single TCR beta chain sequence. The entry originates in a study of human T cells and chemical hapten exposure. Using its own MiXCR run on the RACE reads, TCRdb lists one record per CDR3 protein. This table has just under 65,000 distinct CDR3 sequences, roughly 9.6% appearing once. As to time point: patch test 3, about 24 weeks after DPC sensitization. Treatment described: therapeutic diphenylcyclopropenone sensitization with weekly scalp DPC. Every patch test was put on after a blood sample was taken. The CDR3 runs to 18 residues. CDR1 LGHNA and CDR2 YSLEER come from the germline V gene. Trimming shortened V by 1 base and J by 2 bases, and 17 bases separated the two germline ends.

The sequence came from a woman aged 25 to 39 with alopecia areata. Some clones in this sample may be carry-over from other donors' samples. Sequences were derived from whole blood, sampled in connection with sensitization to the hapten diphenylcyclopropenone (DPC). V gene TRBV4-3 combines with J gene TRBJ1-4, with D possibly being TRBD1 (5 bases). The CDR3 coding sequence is TGCGCCAGCAGCCAAGGTCGAGGGTCGGGACGGACTAATGAAAAACTGTTTTTT. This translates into CASSQGRGSGRTNEKLFF.